The 19 T cell receptor beta chains below come from one sample, sequenced in a study of vaccination effects on CD4 cells after COVID-19. These receptors are not linked to any known antigen. This table comes from immunoSEQ multiplex PCR, and its TCRdb copy is limited to in-frame clones, with some not included. The sample carries about 27,000 clones, approximately 72% recorded once. Within the ViraFEST assay, antigen-specific CD4+ T cells underwent expansion with viral peptide pools prior to sequencing. The culture ran for approximately nine days before CD4+ T cells were isolated. People in the vaccine group had not been infected with SARS-CoV-2 before, and their nucleocapsid antibodies were negative. The sample was CD4+ T cells from PBMCs cultured with SARS-CoV-2 spike peptides, taken before COVID-19 vaccination. These receptors were obtained from a human donor who received a COVID-19 vaccine.

CDR3 sequence: CATSRDPSANQPQHF. As DNA, the CDR3 is TGTGCCACCAGCAGAGACCCCAGCGCTAATCAGCCCCAGCATTTT. The rearrangement joins TRBV15 to TRBJ1-5, with D hard to call. From germline, CDR1 is LNHNV and CDR2 YYDKDF (reference sequence). The ends were cut back, 0 bases at V and 4 bases at J, with 10 bases in the middle. This CDR3 is 15 amino acids long.

The chain links TRBV5-1 to TRBJ2-7, with 9 bases aligning to TRBD2. V lost 0 bases, J lost 3 bases, and 4 bases stayed unmatched. The CDR3 covers 15 residues. CDR1 and CDR2 from the germline V gene are SGHRS and YFSETQ. The DNA of the CDR3 is TGCGCCAGCAGCTTGGTAGGCGGGAGGGGCTACGAGCAGTACTTC. Protein product: CASSLVGGRGYEQYF.

The chain is built from TRBV5-4 and TRBJ1-2, with a tentative D call TRBD1 (5 bases). V was clipped by 0 bases and J by 0 bases, with 12 bases between them. There are 16 residues in the CDR3. Germline values: CDR1 SGHNT, CDR2 YYREEE (reference sequence). CDR3 region: CASSLAWGRANYGYTF. The DNA for the CDR3 is TGTGCCAGCAGCTTGGCCTGGGGCAGGGCTAACTATGGCTACACCTTC.

This clone turned up a few times. J is TRBJ2-3 and V is TRBV11-2, with TRBD1 matching 8 bases. The CDR3 is 16 amino acids. CDR1 is SGHAT, CDR2 FQNNGV, per germline. V dropped 4 bases and J dropped 1; count of bases not matched to a gene: 7. The CDR3 region is CASSSAPGQGTDTQYF. Written as DNA, the CDR3 is TGTGCCAGCAGCTCGGCTCCGGGACAGGGCACAGATACGCAGTATTTT.

The chain uses TRBV5-1 and TRBJ2-5; D is unclear. The V gene lost 3 bases and the J gene lost 3 bases, with 12 bases spanning the gap. The germline V gene has CDR1 SGHRS and CDR2 YFSETQ. The CDR3 totals 14 residues. CDR3 sequence: CASSSNRLKETQYF. In nucleotides, the CDR3 is TGCGCCAGCAGCTCCAATAGACTGAAAGAGACCCAGTACTTC. Full variable domain (outside the CDR3, taken from reference TRBV5-1 and TRBJ2-5): KAGVTQTPRYLIKTRGQQVTLSCSPISGHRSVSWYQQTPGQGLQFLFEYFSETQRNKGNFPGRFSGRQFSNSRSEMNVSTLELGDSALYLCASSSNRLKETQYFGPGTRLLVL.

The chain carries TRBV30 and TRBJ1-1, with no clear D. The CDR3 is 13 amino acids. Per germline, CDR1 GTSNPN and CDR2 SVGIG (reference sequence). Between the trimmed V and J ends, which lost 2 bases and 1 base, there was a span of 8 bases. The CDR3 protein is CAWSLFRNTEAFF. The CDR3, as DNA: TGTGCCTGGAGTTTATTTAGGAACACTGAAGCTTTCTTT.

The chain employs TRBV19 and TRBJ2-5; D may be TRBD1 or TRBD2 (5 bases each). Germline V gene sequence: CDR1 LNHDA, CDR2 SQIVND (reference sequence). The CDR3 is 13 residues long. The V end lost 5 bases, the J end lost 9 bases, and 16 bases lay between the germline ends. The CDR3 DNA sequence: TGTGCCAGTAGTCCGACCGGGGCGCGGGCCCAGTACTTC. It is translated as CASSPTGARAQYF.

The chain carries TRBV4-1 and TRBJ1-2; 7 bases agree with TRBD1. There are 16 residues in the CDR3. CDR1 MGHRA and CDR2 YSYEKL come from the germline V gene. The trim removed 1 base at V and 4 bases at J, leaving 9 bases unmatched. Here the CDR3 reads CASSQVGRGSGYGYTF. The CDR3 DNA reads TGCGCCAGCAGCCAAGTGGGCAGGGGGTCTGGCTATGGCTACACCTTC.

The chain uses TRBV5-1 and TRBJ2-7; the match to TRBD1 covers 8 bases. The CDR3 is 14 amino acids. V dropped 3 bases and J dropped 1; count of bases not matched to a gene: 3. CDR1 SGHRS and CDR2 YFSETQ come from the germline V gene. The chain's CDR3 is CASSWGTGSYEQYF. The DNA for the CDR3 is TGCGCCAGCAGCTGGGGGACAGGTTCCTACGAGCAGTACTTC.

V and J are TRBV2 and TRBJ2-7, with 8 bases that match TRBD1. Germline V gene sequence: CDR1 SNHLY, CDR2 FYNNEI. The CDR3 totals 15 residues. After removal of 3 bases from V and 3 bases from J, the junction contained 7 bases not matched to a gene. The DNA for the CDR3 is TGTGCCAGCAGTGAGGGAACAGGGGGAATCTACGAGCAGTACTTC. This gives the protein CASSEGTGGIYEQYF.

V is TRBV7-9 and J is TRBJ2-7, with D tentatively TRBD2 (5 bases). The germline V gene encodes CDR1 SEHNR and CDR2 FQNEAQ (reference sequence). The CDR3 is made up of 13 amino acids. V was trimmed by 5 bases and J by 0 bases, leaving 8 bases between them. The CDR3 protein is CASSVTSSYEQYF. The CDR3 DNA is TGTGCCAGCAGCGTAACTAGCTCCTACGAGCAGTACTTC.

The V call is TRBV25-1, the J call TRBJ2-3, with D unclear. The V gene's germline CDR1 is MGHDK and CDR2 SYGVNS. Trimming shortened V by 1 base and J by 3 bases, and 5 bases separated the two germline ends. The CDR3 is 13 amino acids. CDR3 residues: CASSESPTDTQYF. CDR3 nucleotides: TGTGCCAGCAGTGAATCTCCTACAGATACGCAGTATTTT.

This chain connects TRBV7-9 to TRBJ2-7, with a tentative D call TRBD1 (6 bases). The V and J ends lost 3 bases and 6 bases respectively, with 12 bases between them. CDR1 SEHNR and CDR2 FQNEAQ come from the germline V gene (reference sequence). The CDR3 consists of 13 residues. The CDR3 region has the DNA TGTGCCAGCAGCTTGTCCACAGGGATCGAGCAGTACTTC. Its translation: CASSLSTGIEQYF.

This chain connects TRBV28 to TRBJ1-5; D uncertain. Trimming pared 7 bases from V and 2 bases from J, leaving 3 bases between. Germline CDR1 reads MDHEN; CDR2 reads SYDVKM. CDR3 length: 11 amino acids. The CDR3 loop reads CASTGNQPQHF. CDR3 DNA sequence: TGTGCCAGCACCGGCAATCAGCCCCAGCATTTT.

This chain links TRBV5-1 with TRBJ1-1, with D possibly being TRBD1 (6 bases). CDR3 length: 14 amino acids. V was clipped by 0 bases and J by 2 bases, with 8 bases between them. From germline, CDR1 is SGHRS and CDR2 YFSETQ. The DNA of the CDR3 is TGCGCCAGCAGCTTGGGACAGGATAACACTGAAGCTTTCTTT. Its translation: CASSLGQDNTEAFF.

This clone was picked up a small number of times. The CDR3 reads CASSADRAGGYTF. The CDR3 nucleotides are TGTGCCAGCAGTGCCGACAGGGCCGGTGGCTACACCTTC. The rearrangement links TRBV12-3 or TRBV12-4 to TRBJ1-2; 7 positions match TRBD1. This CDR3 has 13 residues. V trimming: 5 bases; J trimming: 7 bases; junction bases outside the gene matches: 7.

This clone was counted once. The V gene is TRBV18, the J gene TRBJ2-2, with D possibly matching TRBD1 (5 bases). Trimming removed 6 bases at V and 7 bases at J, with 18 bases between. This CDR3 is built from 15 residues. Germline values: CDR1 KGHSH, CDR2 LQKENI. CDR3 nucleotides: TGTGCCAGCTCTGCCGGTCTGCAGGGCAACGGGGAGCTGTTTTTT. Amino acids: CASSAGLQGNGELFF. Looking up the rest from reference TRBV18 and TRBJ2-2 gives the full variable domain: NAGVMQNPRHLVRRRGQEARLRCSPMKGHSHVYWYRQLPEEGLKFMVYLQKENIIDESGMPKERFSAEFPKEGPSILRIQQVVRGDSAAYFCASSAGLQGNGELFFGEGSRLTVL.

The chain recombines TRBV21-1 with TRBJ2-2. TRBV21-1 is assigned pseudogene status. The CDR3 extends over 14 amino acids. CDR3 amino acids: CASSKARNTGELFF. CDR3 DNA sequence: TGTGCCAGCAGCAAAGCCCGAAACACCGGGGAGCTGTTTTTT.

This clone showed up just a few times. The chain's CDR3 is CASGTGQAINYGYTF. Here the CDR3 DNA reads TGCGCCAGCGGGACAGGACAGGCTATTAACTATGGCTACACCTTC. The chain couples TRBV5-1 to TRBJ1-2, with 8 nucleotides matching TRBD1. CDR1 is SGHRS and CDR2 is YFSETQ in the germline V gene. This CDR3 has 15 amino acids. After removal of 7 bases from V and 1 base from J, the junction contained 9 bases not matched to a gene. The entire variable domain, with the rest obtained from reference TRBV5-1 and TRBJ1-2, is as follows: KAGVTQTPRYLIKTRGQQVTLSCSPISGHRSVSWYQQTPGQGLQFLFEYFSETQRNKGNFPGRFSGRQFSNSRSEMNVSTLELGDSALYLCASGTGQAINYGYTFGSGTRLTVV.